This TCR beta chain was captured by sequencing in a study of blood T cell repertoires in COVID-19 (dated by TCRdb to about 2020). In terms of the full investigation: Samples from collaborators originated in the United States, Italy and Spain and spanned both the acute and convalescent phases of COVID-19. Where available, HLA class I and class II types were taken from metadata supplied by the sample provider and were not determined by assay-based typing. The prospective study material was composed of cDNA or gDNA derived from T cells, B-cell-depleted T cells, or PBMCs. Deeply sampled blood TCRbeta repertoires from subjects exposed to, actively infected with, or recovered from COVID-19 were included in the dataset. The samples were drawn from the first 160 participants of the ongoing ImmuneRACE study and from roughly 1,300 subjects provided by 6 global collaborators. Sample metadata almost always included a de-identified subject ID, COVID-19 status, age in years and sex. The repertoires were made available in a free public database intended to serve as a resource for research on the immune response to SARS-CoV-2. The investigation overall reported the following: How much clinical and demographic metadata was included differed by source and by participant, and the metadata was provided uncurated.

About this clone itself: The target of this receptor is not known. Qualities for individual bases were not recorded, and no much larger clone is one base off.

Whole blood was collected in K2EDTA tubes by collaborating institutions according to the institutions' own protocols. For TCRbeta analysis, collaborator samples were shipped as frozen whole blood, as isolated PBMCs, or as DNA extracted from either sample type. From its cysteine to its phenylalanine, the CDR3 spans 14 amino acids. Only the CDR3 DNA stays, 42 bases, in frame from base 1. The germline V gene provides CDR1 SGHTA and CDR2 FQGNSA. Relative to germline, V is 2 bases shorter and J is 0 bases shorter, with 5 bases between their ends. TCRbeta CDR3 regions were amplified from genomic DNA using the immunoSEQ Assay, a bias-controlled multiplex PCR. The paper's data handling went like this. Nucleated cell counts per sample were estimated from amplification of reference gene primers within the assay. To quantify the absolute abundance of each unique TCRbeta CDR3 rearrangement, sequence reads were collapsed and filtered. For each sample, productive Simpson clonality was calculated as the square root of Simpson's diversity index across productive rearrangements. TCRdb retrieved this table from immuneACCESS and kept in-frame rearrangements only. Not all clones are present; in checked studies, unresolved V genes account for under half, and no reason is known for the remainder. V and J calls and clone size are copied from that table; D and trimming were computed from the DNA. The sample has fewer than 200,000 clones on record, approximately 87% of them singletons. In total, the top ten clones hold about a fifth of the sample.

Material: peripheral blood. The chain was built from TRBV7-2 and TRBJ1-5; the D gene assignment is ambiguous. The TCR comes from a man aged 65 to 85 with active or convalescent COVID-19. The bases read TGTGCCAGCAGCTTACGGGGTAGCAATCAGCCCCAGCATTTT. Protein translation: CASSLRGSNQPQHF.